Listed below are T cell receptor beta chains from one sample, sequenced in a study of cytomegalovirus exposure and HLA in healthy donors. Only in-frame clones appear in the TCRdb table, and some are missing; sequencing was by immunoSEQ multiplex PCR. The profile shows 150,000 or so clones, roughly 80% of them singletons. The sequencing sample was made of PBMCs. These receptors originate from a middle-aged man in good health and CMV-seropositive. CDR3s include the opening cysteine and the closing phenylalanine or tryptophan. The D gene is left open where the match is weak. Size is stated for part of the rows, as once, few or many counts, or as a class when the clone is expanded.

d_call j_call v_call clone_size cdr3_aa cdr3_nt
TRBD2 TRBJ2-2 TRBV9 - CASSVGLAGGSGELFF TGTGCCAGCAGCGTAGGCCTAGCGGGAGGAAGCGGGGAGCTGTTTTTT
- TRBJ2-1 TRBV2 - CASQALSHEQFF TGTGCCAGCCAGGCCCTCTCCCATGAGCAGTTCTTC
TRBD2 TRBJ2-5 TRBV5-1 few CASSSSSGPGETQYF TGCGCCAGCAGCTCCTCTAGCGGCCCTGGAGAGACCCAGTACTTC
- TRBJ1-2 TRBV19 - CASNPTGNYGYTF TGTGCCAGCAACCCCACGGGGAACTATGGCTACACCTTC
- TRBJ2-7 TRBV4-1 - CASSPWEGGHEQYF TGCGCCAGCAGCCCTTGGGAGGGGGGCCACGAGCAGTACTTC
- TRBJ1-1 TRBV28 - CASGRGGAFF TGTGCCAGTGGGCGGGGTGGAGCTTTCTTT
- TRBJ1-2 TRBV5-4 - CASSFGHNYGYTF TGTGCCAGCAGCTTTGGACATAATTATGGCTACACCTTC
TRBD2 TRBJ2-7 TRBV4-3 - CASSQGALAGGPSYEQYF TGCGCCAGCAGCCAAGGGGCCCTAGCGGGGGGCCCCTCCTACGAGCAGTACTTC
- TRBJ2-2 TRBV5-1 - CASTLDGSTGELFF TGCGCCAGCACCTTGGACGGTTCGACCGGGGAGCTGTTTTTT
TRBD2 TRBJ2-7 TRBV11-2 once CASSLAPGLARAWGAEQYF TGTGCCAGCAGCTTAGCGCCGGGACTAGCGCGAGCTTGGGGAGCTGAGCAGTACTTC
- TRBJ2-7 TRBV30 - CAWGRVVSEQYF TGTGCCTGGGGGCGTGTAGTCTCCGAGCAGTACTTC
- TRBJ2-5 TRBV27 - CASSFRRKETQYF TGTGCCAGCAGTTTTAGGAGGAAAGAGACCCAGTACTTC
TRBD2 TRBJ2-1 TRBV25-1 - CASSELAGPYNEQFF TGTGCCAGCAGTGAACTAGCGGGACCCTACAATGAGCAGTTCTTC
- TRBJ2-7 TRBV7-9 - CASSREQNYEQYF TGTGCCAGCAGCCGCGAACAGAACTACGAGCAGTACTTC
TRBD2 TRBJ2-7 TRBV5-4 - CASSGSGSKVEQYF TGTGCCAGCAGCGGTAGCGGGAGTAAGGTCGAGCAGTACTTC
TRBD2 TRBJ2-7 TRBV11-2 few CASSLDASGGYEQYF TGTGCCAGCAGCTTAGATGCTAGCGGGGGTTACGAGCAGTACTTC
- TRBJ2-7 TRBV7-9 once CASSLDNGLSYEQYF TGTGCCAGCAGCTTAGATAATGGACTTTCCTACGAGCAGTACTTC
TRBD2 TRBJ2-7 TRBV4-3 once CASSQDSGTSGSYEQYF TGCGCCAGCAGCCAAGATTCGGGGACTAGCGGCTCCTACGAGCAGTACTTC
TRBD1 TRBJ1-4 TRBV15 - CATSPRDRTNEKLFF TGTGCCACCAGCCCTAGGGACAGAACAAATGAAAAACTGTTTTTT
TRBD2 TRBJ2-1 TRBV28 - CASTTHSGGQFF TGTGCCAGCACTACTCACAGCGGGGGGCAGTTCTTC
TRBD1 TRBJ1-2 TRBV7-6 once CASSAGTASSYGYTF TGTGCCAGCAGCGCCGGGACAGCGTCGAGTTATGGCTACACCTTC
- TRBJ1-2 TRBV19 - CASSPRVYGYTF TGTGCCAGTAGTCCCCGCGTTTACGGCTACACCTTC
- TRBJ2-3 TRBV28 - CASSLPGDVADTQYF TGTGCCAGCAGTTTACCGGGAGACGTGGCAGATACGCAGTATTTT
TRBD2 TRBJ2-4 TRBV19 few CILRLAGFTKNIQYF TGTATCTTAAGGCTAGCGGGGTTTACCAAAAACATTCAGTACTTC
TRBD2 TRBJ2-5 TRBV6-5 - CASSSPSGPQETQYF TGTGCCAGCAGTTCTCCTAGCGGGCCCCAAGAGACCCAGTACTTC
TRBD1 TRBJ2-1 TRBV13 - CASSQSTGNEQFF TGTGCCAGCAGCCAATCGACAGGGAATGAGCAGTTCTTC
TRBD1 TRBJ2-1 TRBV6-5 - CASAEQGAVYNEQFF TGTGCCTCTGCCGAACAGGGGGCGGTCTACAATGAGCAGTTCTTC
TRBD2 TRBJ2-3 TRBV5-1 - CASSSGGYTDTQYF TGCGCCAGCAGCTCGGGGGGTTACACAGATACGCAGTATTTT
TRBD2 TRBJ2-3 TRBV4-1 - CASSGGSGSTDTQYF TGCGCCAGCAGCGGTGGTAGCGGGAGCACAGATACGCAGTATTTT
- TRBJ1-6 TRBV9 - CASSSTTGNSAPLHF TGTGCCAGCAGCTCCACAACAGGGAATAGCGCACCCCTCCACTTT
- TRBJ1-5 TRBV18 - CASSPYYAVQGNQPQHF TGTGCCAGCTCACCATACTATGCGGTACAGGGTAATCAGCCCCAGCATTTT
TRBD1 TRBJ1-3 TRBV7-9 once CASSSQGPSGNTIYF TGTGCCAGCAGCTCACAGGGGCCCTCTGGAAACACCATATATTTT
- TRBJ2-5 TRBV4-1 - CASSLTGTQETQYF TGCGCCAGCAGCCTCACAGGGACCCAAGAGACCCAGTACTTC
- TRBJ2-7 TRBV15 - CATSRASAVLGGEQYF TGTGCCACCAGCAGAGCCTCAGCGGTACTGGGAGGCGAGCAGTACTTC
TRBD2 TRBJ2-3 TRBV2 - CASSASRLAGVPDTQYF TGTGCCAGCAGTGCATCCCGACTAGCGGGAGTGCCAGATACGCAGTATTTT
- TRBJ1-1 TRBV15 - CATSRGDTEAFF TGTGCCACCAGCAGGGGAGACACTGAAGCTTTCTTT
- TRBJ2-7 TRBV2 - CAGGRDRSYEQYF TGTGCCGGGGGTCGCGACAGGAGTTACGAGCAGTACTTC
- TRBJ2-7 TRBV5-1 - CASSPGPGKGSYEQYF TGCGCCAGCAGCCCCGGGCCCGGGAAAGGCTCCTACGAGCAGTACTTC
- TRBJ2-2 TRBV5-4 - CASSTPTVERAGELFF TGTGCCAGCAGCACACCGACCGTAGAGAGGGCCGGGGAGCTGTTTTTT